This T cell receptor beta chain was profiled in a study of shared clonotypes between healthy human individuals. Study outcomes and limitations: Estimated clonotype richness was generally higher in naive than memory subsets.

The V and J ends lost 3 bases and 9 bases, in that order; junction bases with no gene match: 12. Germline CDR1 SGHKS, CDR2 YYEKEE (reference sequence). This CDR3 is built from 14 residues. Both subsets, CD45RA+ naive and CD45RA-negative memory, were split from the CD4+ cells. This table comes from immunoSEQ multiplex PCR, and its TCRdb copy is limited to in-frame clones, with some not included. Of about 230,000 clones listed, approximately 70% are singletons. This clone has only a few counts. Antigen: not known. V is TRBV5-5 and J is TRBJ2-7; TRBD1 matches at 7 bases. The receptor was isolated from a man between 25 and 39 years old in good health. The sequenced sample consisted of memory CD4+ T cells sorted from blood. The subset was: CD45RA-negative fraction. The CDR3 DNA reads TGTGCCAGCAGCTCACAGGGGTCGTCGGTCGTGCAGTACTTC. Residues: CASSSQGSSVVQYF. Looking up the rest from reference TRBV5-5 and TRBJ2-7 gives the full variable domain: DAGVTQSPTHLIKTRGQQVTLRCSPISGHKSVSWYQQVLGQGPQFIFQYYEKEERGRGNFPDRFSARQFPNYSSELNVNALLLGDSALYLCASSSQGSSVVQYFGPGTRLTVT.